The 15 T cell receptor beta chains listed next were all sequenced from one sample in a study of cytomegalovirus exposure and HLA in healthy donors. The study ran its PCR with 60 Vbeta and 13 Jbeta primers. Method: immunoSEQ multiplex PCR; TCRdb's copy keeps in-frame clones and lacks some. The table includes 85,000 to 130,000 clones, 70% to 80% detected once. Sequenced input: PBMCs. The receptor source for this set is a man aged 55 to 70 in good health and CMV-seronegative.

This chain uses TRBV14 with TRBJ1-6, with TRBD1 matching 8 bases. CDR3 length: 16 residues. The trim removed 0 bases at V and 6 bases at J, leaving 4 bases unmatched. Per the germline V gene, CDR1 is SGHDN and CDR2 is FVKESK. The CDR3 sequence: CASSQETGGPNSPLHF. The CDR3 region has the DNA TGTGCCAGCAGCCAAGAAACAGGGGGTCCTAATTCACCCCTCCACTTT. The full variable domain, its missing parts supplied by reference TRBV14 and TRBJ1-6, is EAGVTQFPSHSVIEKGQTVTLRCDPISGHDNLYWYRRVMGKEIKFLLHFVKESKQDESGMPNNRFLAERTGGTYSTLKVQPAELEDSGVYFCASSQETGGPNSPLHFGNGTRLTVT.

The chain carries TRBV7-9 and TRBJ2-4; 8 bases agree with TRBD1. The CDR3 is 15 amino acids. Germline V gene lookup returns CDR1 SEHNR and CDR2 FQNEAQ (reference sequence). V shed 5 bases, J shed 6 bases, and the junction held 9 bases outside the gene matches. The CDR3 loop is CASSRSQGDLNIQYF. CDR3 DNA: TGTGCCAGCAGCCGTTCACAGGGGGATCTAAACATTCAGTACTTC. Full variable domain (rest looked up from reference TRBV7-9 and TRBJ2-4): DTGVSQNPRHKITKRGQNVTFRCDPISEHNRLYWYRQTLGQGPEFLTYFQNEAQLEKSRLLSDRFSAERPKGSFSTLEIQRTEQGDSAMYLCASSRSQGDLNIQYFGAGTRLSVL.

The chain links TRBV11-1 to TRBJ2-3, with a tentative D call TRBD2 (6 bases). Trimming left V 3 bases short and J 0 bases short, with 10 bases between. This CDR3 comprises 15 residues. CDR1 and CDR2 (germline): SGHAT, FQDESV (reference sequence). CDR3 amino acids: CASSLSGGSTDTQYF. The CDR3 region has the DNA TGTGCCAGCAGCTTGTCTGGGGGGAGCACAGATACGCAGTATTTT.

The rearrangement uses TRBV11-1 and TRBJ1-3; the match to TRBD1 covers 7 bases. This CDR3 contains 16 residues. Germline V lookup: CDR1 SGHAT, CDR2 FQDESV (reference sequence). With 5 bases clipped from V and 0 bases from J, the junction kept 7 bases outside the gene matches. The CDR3 here is CASSTGQLASGNTIYF. In DNA form, the CDR3 reads TGTGCCAGCAGCACGGGACAGCTGGCCTCTGGAAACACCATATATTTT.

This chain joins TRBV7-2 and TRBJ1-3, with a tentative D call TRBD1 (6 bases). The germline V gene has CDR1 SGHTA and CDR2 FQGNSA. Deletions cut 4 bases from V and 0 bases from J, with 10 bases between. CDR3 size: 15 residues. CDR3 amino acids: CASSYGTFSGNTIYF. In nucleotides, the CDR3 is TGTGCCAGCAGCTACGGGACATTCTCTGGAAACACCATATATTTT. Full variable domain (remainder filled in from reference TRBV7-2 and TRBJ1-3): GAGVSQSPSNKVTEKGKDVELRCDPISGHTALYWYRQSLGQGLEFLIYFQGNSAPDKSGLPSDRFSAERTGGSVSTLTIQRTQQEDSAVYLCASSYGTFSGNTIYFGEGSWLTVV.

A few counts support this clone. The V and J genes are TRBV7-8 and TRBJ2-1, with D tentatively TRBD2 (5 bases). Germline CDR1 and CDR2: SGHVS and FQNEAQ. This CDR3 is built from 14 residues. With 3 bases removed from V and 8 bases from J, the gap between germline ends came to 14 bases. The CDR3 reads CASSFGNKRDEQFF. CDR3 DNA sequence: TGTGCCAGCAGCTTCGGGAATAAGAGGGATGAGCAGTTCTTC.

This chain joins TRBV5-8 and TRBJ1-5, with 9 nucleotides matching TRBD1. Germline-derived CDR1 and CDR2 are SGHTS and YDEGEE. The CDR3 has 15 amino acids. V lost 10 bases, J lost 4 bases, and 12 bases stayed unmatched. CDR3 loop: CAQSGQGLYNQPQHF. CDR3 nucleotides: TGTGCCCAGTCCGGACAGGGGTTGTATAATCAGCCCCAGCATTTT.

The chain is built from TRBV5-1 and TRBJ2-7, with D perhaps TRBD1 (6 bases). The CDR3 has 16 amino acids. The germline gives CDR1 SGHRS, CDR2 YFSETQ. V gave up 4 bases and J gave up 3 bases, with 20 bases separating them. The CDR3, as DNA: TGCGCCAGCAGCAGAAACCCCGGGGCAGGGGACTACGAGCAGTACTTC. Its protein is CASSRNPGAGDYEQYF.

The chain has TRBV25-1 and TRBJ2-1, with D possibly TRBD2 on 7 matching bases. With 6 bases removed from V and 8 bases from J, the gap between germline ends came to 23 bases. The CDR3 has 16 amino acids. The germline V gene has CDR1 MGHDK and CDR2 SYGVNS. The CDR3 is CASSKHTAGDTDEQFF. Here the CDR3 DNA reads TGTGCCAGCAGCAAACACACTGCGGGGGACACCGATGAGCAGTTCTTC.

J is TRBJ2-7 and V is TRBV2, with 8 positions matching TRBD2. The CDR3 runs 18 residues. J gave up 3 bases and V 7 bases, and 20 bases lay outside the gene matches. CDR1 SNHLY and CDR2 FYNNEI come from the germline V gene. The DNA of the CDR3 is TGTGCCAGCACCCCCTTCCGCGGGGGGCAAAGAGACTTCTACGAGCAGTACGTC. Translation gives CASTPFRGGQRDFYEQYV.

The V call is TRBV5-1, the J call TRBJ2-3, with D possibly TRBD1 on 6 matching bases. CDR1 and CDR2 from the germline V gene are SGHRS and YFSETQ. Trimming removed 1 base at V and 5 bases at J, with 20 bases between. There are 17 residues in the CDR3. The CDR3 nucleotides are TGCGCCAGCAGCTTGTTGGGGGCGCAGTCAGAGGAAGATACGCAGTATTTT. Encoded protein: CASSLLGAQSEEDTQYF.

This clone was recorded a few times. The V gene is TRBV4-3, the J gene TRBJ2-2; TRBD2 matches at 9 bases. Germline CDR1 LGHNA, CDR2 YSLEER. This CDR3 region has 15 residues. Trimming took 1 base from V and 8 from J; bases not matched to a gene: 5. The CDR3 loop reads CASSQGRGGAGELFF. The CDR3 coding sequence is TGCGCCAGCAGCCAAGGGCGGGGGGGCGCGGGGGAGCTGTTTTTT.

J is TRBJ1-5 and V is TRBV7-8; D is unclear. Germline CDR1 reads SGHVS; CDR2 reads FQNEAQ. This CDR3 is 15 amino acids long. Trimming took off 1 base at V and 4 bases at J, with 11 bases between the two ends. CDR3 sequence reads: CASSLGQMGNQPQHF. The CDR3 nucleotides read TGTGCCAGCAGCTTAGGACAAATGGGTAATCAGCCCCAGCATTTT.

This clone was seen more than once but under ten times. This rearrangement joins TRBV29-1 to TRBJ1-1; TRBD1 aligns across 8 bases. CDR1 is SQVTM and CDR2 is ANQGSEA in the germline V gene. Losses at the gene ends were 5 bases for V and 8 bases for J; bases not matched to a gene: 10. The CDR3 length is 13 residues. The CDR3 loop reads CSVSIYRDREAFF. Written as DNA, the CDR3 is TGCAGCGTTTCAATTTACCGGGACAGGGAAGCTTTCTTT.

This chain links TRBV5-5 with TRBJ2-2, with 12 positions matching TRBD2. With 2 bases clipped from V and 9 bases from J, the junction kept 2 bases outside the gene matches. CDR1 is SGHKS, CDR2 YYEKEE, per germline (reference sequence). The CDR3 contains 14 residues. CDR3 bases: TGTGCCAGCAGCTTACTAGCGGGGGGTCGGGAGCTGTTTTTT. Its protein is CASSLLAGGRELFF. Combining the CDR3 with reference TRBV5-5 and TRBJ2-2 gives the whole variable domain DAGVTQSPTHLIKTRGQQVTLRCSPISGHKSVSWYQQVLGQGPQFIFQYYEKEERGRGNFPDRFSARQFPNYSSELNVNALLLGDSALYLCASSLLAGGRELFFGEGSRLTVL.